Below are 12 T cell receptor beta chains sequenced from a single sample in a study of blood T cell repertoires in COVID-19. Sequencing used immunoSEQ multiplex PCR; TCRdb keeps in-frame clones, though not all of them. This table has around 67,000 clones, 82% appearing once. Sequencing input: peripheral blood. These receptors were collected from an elderly man with active COVID-19.

As DNA, the CDR3 is TGTGCCAGCACCTTTCTAGCGGACTCCTACGAGCAGTACTTC. Translating gives CASTFLADSYEQYF. This rearrangement joins TRBV2 to TRBJ2-7, with 7 bases matching TRBD2. The trim removed 7 bases at V and 0 bases at J, leaving 6 bases unmatched. Looked up from germline, CDR1 is SNHLY and CDR2 is FYNNEI. The CDR3 contains 14 residues.

This chain joins TRBV4-3 and TRBJ1-3; TRBD1 might be the D (5 bases). The CDR3 sequence is 15 residues long. The V and J ends lost 3 bases and 1 base respectively, with 10 bases between them. Looked up from germline, CDR1 is LGHNA and CDR2 is YSLEER. CDR3 DNA sequence: TGCGCCAGCAGCCACCTGGGGGGGTCTGGAAACACCATATATTTT. Translation gives CASSHLGGSGNTIYF.

This sequence joins TRBV14 and TRBJ1-5, with unresolved D. Germline V gives CDR1 SGHDN, CDR2 FVKESK. CDR3 length equals 15 residues. Trimming pared 1 base from V and 2 bases from J, leaving 9 bases between. The CDR3 DNA reads as TGTGCCAGCAGCCAAGGAGGGAAGGGCAATCAGCCCCAGCATTTT. Its protein is CASSQGGKGNQPQHF.

This clone has more than one count but fewer than ten. This chain uses TRBV5-1 with TRBJ1-5, with 9 positions matching TRBD1. Germline assignment: CDR1 SGHRS and CDR2 YFSETQ. The CDR3 loop spans 13 amino acids. V shed 4 bases, J shed 9 bases, and the junction held 5 bases outside the gene matches. CDR3 amino acids: CASSAGTGMPQHF. The DNA of the CDR3 is TGCGCCAGCAGCGCCGGGACAGGGATGCCCCAGCATTTT.

The V and J genes are TRBV5-1 and TRBJ2-7; 9 nucleotides match TRBD1. V shed 1 base and J 7 bases; nucleotides not matched to a gene: 9. The CDR3 extends over 15 amino acids. CDR1 SGHRS and CDR2 YFSETQ come from the germline V gene. The CDR3 region is CASSLRTGAGSEQYF. CDR3 sequence (DNA): TGCGCCAGCAGCTTGAGGACAGGGGCCGGTAGTGAGCAGTACTTC.

The chain recombines TRBV2 with TRBJ1-1; 7 bases are shared with TRBD1. The CDR3 has 14 residues. Looked up from germline, CDR1 is SNHLY and CDR2 is FYNNEI. J gave up 0 bases and V 4 bases, and 2 bases lay outside the gene matches. CDR3 sequence (DNA): TGTGCCAGCAGTGGGGACAGTTTGAACACTGAAGCTTTCTTT. This translates into CASSGDSLNTEAFF.

The chain joins TRBV28 to TRBJ1-2, with D unresolved. The CDR3 runs to 14 residues. Between the trimmed V and J ends, which lost 8 bases and 7 bases, there was a span of 20 bases. The V gene's germline CDR1 is MDHEN and CDR2 SYDVKM. The CDR3 bases are TGTGCCAGCGTGTTCGGTGACACACTTAGTGGCTACACCTTC. Translated: CASVFGDTLSGYTF.

The rearrangement joins TRBV6-5 to TRBJ1-6; D is perhaps TRBD1 (6 bases). This CDR3 spans 14 amino acids. V was pared by 8 bases and J by 4 bases, with 12 bases between. Germline V gives CDR1 MNHEY, CDR2 SVGAGI. The CDR3 here is CASSPDSYNSPLHF. The CDR3 DNA reads as TGTGCCAGCTCACCGGACAGTTATAATTCACCCCTCCACTTT.

This clone showed up just a few times. The rearrangement links TRBV11-3 to TRBJ2-7, with D unclear. Germline CDR1 SGHNT, CDR2 YENEEA. This CDR3 contains 14 residues. Trimming shortened V by 0 bases and J by 0 bases, and 6 bases separated the two germline ends. The CDR3 protein is CASSLDSSSYEQYF. CDR3 nucleotide sequence: TGTGCCAGCAGCTTAGATTCCTCCTCCTACGAGCAGTACTTC. Combining the CDR3 with reference TRBV11-3 and TRBJ2-7 gives the whole variable domain EAGVVQSPRYKIIEKKQPVAFWCNPISGHNTLYWYLQNLGQGPELLIRYENEEAVDDSQLPKDRFSAERLKGVDSTLKIQPAELGDSAVYLCASSLDSSSYEQYFGPGTRLTVT.

This clone was detected a few times. The chain is built from TRBV6-5 and TRBJ1-6, with D perhaps matching TRBD1 (6 bases). The CDR3 has 13 residues. CDR1 is MNHEY and CDR2 is SVGAGI in the germline V gene. V lost 7 bases to trimming and J lost 4 bases, with 8 bases between them. The CDR3 nucleotides read TGTGCCAGCACCAGGGGTTATAATTCACCCCTCCACTTT. As protein: CASTRGYNSPLHF.

The gene calls are TRBV6-5 and TRBJ2-1, with 7 bases lining up with TRBD1. The germline V gene has CDR1 MNHEY and CDR2 SVGAGI. J gave up 8 bases and V 6 bases, and 7 bases lay outside the gene matches. The CDR3 is 13 residues long. DNA for the CDR3: TGTGCCAGCAGAACAAGGGGGCTGGATGAGCAGTTCTTC. Amino acid sequence: CASRTRGLDEQFF.

The V call is TRBV11-2, the J call TRBJ1-3; no reliable D call. V was clipped by 0 bases and J by 5 bases, with 8 bases between them. The germline V gene has CDR1 SGHAT and CDR2 FQNNGV. The CDR3 length is 14 residues. The CDR3 here is CASSLDLERNTIYF. CDR3 DNA: TGTGCCAGCAGCTTAGATCTGGAGAGAAACACCATATATTTT.